Below are 2 T cell receptor beta chains sequenced from a single sample in a study of Ad26.COV2.S vaccination and SARS-CoV-2 variants. Some clones are missing from TCRdb's copy, which holds only in-frame ones; the method was immunoSEQ multiplex PCR. The sample contains 360,000 or so clones, more than 75% of which appear only once. Specified treatment: around 19 received Ad26.COV2.S at low or high dose, single or two shots; about 5 received placebo; per-sample allocation not given. Sampling was done on day 63 after the first vaccine or placebo injection. The source was peripheral blood, collected in a trial of Ad26.COV2.S vaccine versus placebo. Receptor source: a person aged 18 to 59 who received the Ad26.COV2.S COVID-19 vaccine or a placebo.

The gene calls are TRBV6-2 or TRBV6-3 and TRBJ2-2, with D unclear. Between the trimmed V and J ends, which lost 0 bases and 3 bases, there was a span of 11 bases. The CDR3 length is 16 residues. Germline lookup yields CDR1 MNHEY and CDR2 SVGEGT. The CDR3: CASSYSVRADTGELFF. CDR3 DNA: TGTGCCAGCAGTTACTCTGTCCGGGCCGACACCGGGGAGCTGTTTTTT.

V gene TRBV7-9 combines with J gene TRBJ1-1; TRBD1 might be the D (5 bases). Germline loops: CDR1 SEHNR, CDR2 FQNEAQ (reference sequence). This CDR3 is built from 14 residues. Deletions cut 10 bases from V and 0 bases from J, with 15 bases between. The CDR3, as DNA: TGTGCCACCTCGGGTCAGGGAGTGAACACTGAAGCTTTCTTT. Its translation is CATSGQGVNTEAFF.